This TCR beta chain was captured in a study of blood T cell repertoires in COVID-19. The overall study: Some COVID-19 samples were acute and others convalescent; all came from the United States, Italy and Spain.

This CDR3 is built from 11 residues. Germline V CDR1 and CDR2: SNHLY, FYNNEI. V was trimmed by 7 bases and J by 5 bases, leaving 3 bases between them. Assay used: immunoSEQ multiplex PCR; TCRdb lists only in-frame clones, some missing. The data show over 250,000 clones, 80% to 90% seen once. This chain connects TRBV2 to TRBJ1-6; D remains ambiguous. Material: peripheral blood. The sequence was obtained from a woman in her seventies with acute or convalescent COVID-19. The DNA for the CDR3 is TGTGCCAGCATTAATAATTCACCCCTCCACTTT. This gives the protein CASINNSPLHF.